This T cell receptor (beta chain) was identified during a study of control samples from healthy donors and cancer patients. The data were produced by immunoSEQ multiplex PCR, yet TCRdb's version contains in-frame clones alone and is incomplete. The sample includes approximately 120,000 clones, approximately 90% of them seen just once. Trimming pared 5 bases from V and 8 bases from J, leaving 15 bases between. This CDR3 has 14 residues. Germline assignment: CDR1 MNHEY and CDR2 SVGEGT. This TCR derives from a human donor in good health. The donor label of this sample is uncertain. The V and J genes are TRBV6-2 or TRBV6-3 and TRBJ1-4; D is unclear. Input material: blood. As DNA, the CDR3 is TGTGCCAGCAGTCGAAGTGGCCGGGAGGAAAAACTGTTTTTT. Translated, it gives CASSRSGREEKLFF.